This T cell receptor (beta chain) originates from a study of cytomegalovirus exposure and HLA in healthy donors. Study at large: Drawn from HLA-typed donors, about 82 million unique TCRs were held in an early data release. Study results and limitations: The authors judged a highly shared variant cluster likely a sequencing artifact. Later work found that TCR association rates differed between HLA loci; DRB1 had the most and HLA-C the fewest.

PCR was performed using 60 Vbeta and 13 Jbeta primers. The method was immunoSEQ multiplex PCR; TCRdb's version includes in-frame clones alone and lacks a portion of them. The sample holds some 120,000 clones; roughly 75% are singletons and the top ten take more than 2.5%. Comments on this clone: Its antigen is currently unknown.

The CDR3 is made up of 10 amino acids. V was clipped by 8 bases and J by 7 bases, with 8 bases between them. CDR1 LNHDA and CDR2 SQIVND come from the germline V gene (reference sequence). The genes are TRBV19 and TRBJ1-1; D ambiguous. The TCR comes from a woman aged 45-60 years in good health and CMV-seronegative. Sample: PBMCs. CDR3 region: CASGLDEAFF. CDR3 in DNA: TGTGCCAGTGGACTGGATGAAGCTTTCTTT.